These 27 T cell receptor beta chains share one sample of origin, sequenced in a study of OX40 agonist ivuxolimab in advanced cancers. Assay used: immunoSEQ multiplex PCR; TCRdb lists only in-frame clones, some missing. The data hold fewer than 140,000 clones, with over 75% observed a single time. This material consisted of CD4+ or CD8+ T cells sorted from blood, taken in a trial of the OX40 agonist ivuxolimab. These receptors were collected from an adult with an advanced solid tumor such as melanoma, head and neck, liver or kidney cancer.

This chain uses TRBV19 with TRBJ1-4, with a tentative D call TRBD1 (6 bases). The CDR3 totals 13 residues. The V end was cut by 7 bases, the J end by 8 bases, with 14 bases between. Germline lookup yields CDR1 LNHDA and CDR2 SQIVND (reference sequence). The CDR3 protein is CASKETGKEKLFF. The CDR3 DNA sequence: TGTGCCAGTAAAGAGACAGGCAAAGAAAAACTGTTTTTT.

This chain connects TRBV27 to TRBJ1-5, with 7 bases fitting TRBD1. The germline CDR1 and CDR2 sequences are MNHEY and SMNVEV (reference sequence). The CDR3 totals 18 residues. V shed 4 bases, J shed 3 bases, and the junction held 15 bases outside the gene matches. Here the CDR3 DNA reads TGTGCCAGCAGTTCGTATTATACGGCAGGGGGGACCAATCAGCCCCAGCATTTT. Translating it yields CASSSYYTAGGTNQPQHF.

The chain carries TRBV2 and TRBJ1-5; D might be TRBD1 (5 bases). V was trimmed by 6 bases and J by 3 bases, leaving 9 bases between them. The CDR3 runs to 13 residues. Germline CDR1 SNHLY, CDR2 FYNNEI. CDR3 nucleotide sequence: TGTGCCAGCAGGACAGACAACAATCAGCCCCAGCATTTT. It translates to CASRTDNNQPQHF.

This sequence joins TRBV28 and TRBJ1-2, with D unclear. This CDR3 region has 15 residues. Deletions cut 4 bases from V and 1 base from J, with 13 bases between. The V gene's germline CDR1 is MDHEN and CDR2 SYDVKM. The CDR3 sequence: CASSSPGKDNYGYTF. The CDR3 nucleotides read TGTGCCAGCAGTTCTCCAGGCAAAGATAACTATGGCTACACCTTC.

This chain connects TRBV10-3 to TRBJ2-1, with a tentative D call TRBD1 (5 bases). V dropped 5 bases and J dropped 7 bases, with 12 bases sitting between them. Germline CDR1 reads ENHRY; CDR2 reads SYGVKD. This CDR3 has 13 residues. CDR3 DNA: TGTGCCATCAGTTTTAGGGGAATTAATGAGCAGTTCTTC. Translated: CAISFRGINEQFF.

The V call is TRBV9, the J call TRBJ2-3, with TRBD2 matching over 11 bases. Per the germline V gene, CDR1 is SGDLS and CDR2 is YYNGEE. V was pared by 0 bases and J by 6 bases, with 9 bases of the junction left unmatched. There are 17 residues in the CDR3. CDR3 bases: TGTGCCAGCAGCGTAGGTAGCGGGGGGGCCTCTGCGGATACGCAGTATTTT. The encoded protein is CASSVGSGGASADTQYF.

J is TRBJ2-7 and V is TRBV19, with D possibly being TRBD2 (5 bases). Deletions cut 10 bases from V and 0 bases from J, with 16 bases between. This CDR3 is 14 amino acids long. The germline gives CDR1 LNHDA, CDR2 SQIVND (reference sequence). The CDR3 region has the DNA TGTGCCATAACTAGTGACCTCAGCTCCTACGAGCAGTACTTC. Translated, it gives CAITSDLSSYEQYF.

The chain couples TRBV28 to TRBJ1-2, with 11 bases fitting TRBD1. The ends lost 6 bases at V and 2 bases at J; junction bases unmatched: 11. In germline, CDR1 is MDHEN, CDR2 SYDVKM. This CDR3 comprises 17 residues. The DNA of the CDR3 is TGTGCCAGCAGCCACCCGGGACAGGGGGGGTCAAACTATGGCTACACCTTC. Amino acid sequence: CASSHPGQGGSNYGYTF.

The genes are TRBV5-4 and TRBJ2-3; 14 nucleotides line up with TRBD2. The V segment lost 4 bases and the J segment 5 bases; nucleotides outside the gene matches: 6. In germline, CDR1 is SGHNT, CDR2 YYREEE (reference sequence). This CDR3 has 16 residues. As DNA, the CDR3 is TGTGCCAGCAGCACCAGACTAGCGGGGGGGTTAGATACGCAGTATTTT. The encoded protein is CASSTRLAGGLDTQYF.

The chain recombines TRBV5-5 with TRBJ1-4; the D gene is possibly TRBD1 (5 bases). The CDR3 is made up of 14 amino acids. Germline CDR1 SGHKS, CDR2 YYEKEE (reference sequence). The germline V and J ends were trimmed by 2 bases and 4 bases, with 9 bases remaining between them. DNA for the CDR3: TGTGCCAGCAGCTTAGCAGGGATTAATGAAAAACTGTTTTTT. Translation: CASSLAGINEKLFF.

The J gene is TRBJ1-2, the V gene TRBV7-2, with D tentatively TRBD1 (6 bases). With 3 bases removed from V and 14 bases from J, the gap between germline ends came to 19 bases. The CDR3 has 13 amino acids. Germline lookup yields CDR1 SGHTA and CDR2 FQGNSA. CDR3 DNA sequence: TGTGCCAGCAGCTTGACAGGCCAGCTCCCCGGGACCTTC. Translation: CASSLTGQLPGTF.

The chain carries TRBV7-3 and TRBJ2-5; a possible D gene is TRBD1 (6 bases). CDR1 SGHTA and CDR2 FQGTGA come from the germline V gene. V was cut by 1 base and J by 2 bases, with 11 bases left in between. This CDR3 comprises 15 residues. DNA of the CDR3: TGTGCCAGCAGCTTAATTGGGACACGTCAAGAGACCCAGTACTTC. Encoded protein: CASSLIGTRQETQYF.

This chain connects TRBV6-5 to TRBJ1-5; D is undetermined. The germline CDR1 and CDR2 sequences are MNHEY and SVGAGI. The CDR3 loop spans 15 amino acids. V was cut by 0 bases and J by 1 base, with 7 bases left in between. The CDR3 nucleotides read TGTGCCAGCAGTTACTCGAAGTGGAGCAATCAGCCCCAGCATTTT. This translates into CASSYSKWSNQPQHF.

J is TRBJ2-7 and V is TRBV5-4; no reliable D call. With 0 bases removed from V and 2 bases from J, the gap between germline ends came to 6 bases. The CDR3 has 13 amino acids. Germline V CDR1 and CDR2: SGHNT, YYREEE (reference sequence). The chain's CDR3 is CASSLDRAYEQYF. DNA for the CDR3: TGTGCCAGCAGCTTGGACAGAGCCTACGAGCAGTACTTC.

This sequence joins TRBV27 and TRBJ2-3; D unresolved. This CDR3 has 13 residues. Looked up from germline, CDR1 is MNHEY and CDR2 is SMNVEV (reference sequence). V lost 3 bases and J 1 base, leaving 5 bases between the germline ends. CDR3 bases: TGTGCCAGCAGTTTTCGACGCACAGATACGCAGTATTTT. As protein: CASSFRRTDTQYF.

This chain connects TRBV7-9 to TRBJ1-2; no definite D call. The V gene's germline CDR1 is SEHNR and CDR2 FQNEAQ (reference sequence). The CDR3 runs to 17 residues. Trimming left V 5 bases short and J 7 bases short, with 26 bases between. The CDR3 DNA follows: TGTGCCAGCAGCCGCCTACTGGCCAGAACGGATTATGTTGGCTACACCTTC. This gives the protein CASSRLLARTDYVGYTF. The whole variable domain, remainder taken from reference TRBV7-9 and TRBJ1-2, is DTGVSQNPRHKITKRGQNVTFRCDPISEHNRLYWYRQTLGQGPEFLTYFQNEAQLEKSRLLSDRFSAERPKGSFSTLEIQRTEQGDSAMYLCASSRLLARTDYVGYTFGSGTRLTVV.

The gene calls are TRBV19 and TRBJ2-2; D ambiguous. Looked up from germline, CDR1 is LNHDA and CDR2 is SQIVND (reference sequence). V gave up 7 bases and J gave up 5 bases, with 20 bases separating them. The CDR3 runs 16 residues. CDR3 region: CASKAWSASSTGELFF. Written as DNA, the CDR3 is TGTGCCAGTAAGGCGTGGTCAGCTTCGTCGACCGGGGAGCTGTTTTTT.

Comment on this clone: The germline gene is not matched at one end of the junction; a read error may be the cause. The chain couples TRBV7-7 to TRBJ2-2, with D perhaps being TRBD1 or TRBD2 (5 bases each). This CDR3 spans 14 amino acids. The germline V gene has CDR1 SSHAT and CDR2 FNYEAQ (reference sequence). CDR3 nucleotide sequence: TGTGCTAGCAGGTCCGGGACCAACACCGGGGAGCTGTTTTTT. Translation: CASRSGTNTGELFF.

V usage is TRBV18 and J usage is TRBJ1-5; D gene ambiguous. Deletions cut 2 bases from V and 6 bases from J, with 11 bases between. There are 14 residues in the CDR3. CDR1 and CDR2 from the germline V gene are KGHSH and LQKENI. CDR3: CASSPNDIAQPQHF. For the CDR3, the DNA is TGTGCCAGCTCACCAAATGATATAGCTCAGCCCCAGCATTTT.

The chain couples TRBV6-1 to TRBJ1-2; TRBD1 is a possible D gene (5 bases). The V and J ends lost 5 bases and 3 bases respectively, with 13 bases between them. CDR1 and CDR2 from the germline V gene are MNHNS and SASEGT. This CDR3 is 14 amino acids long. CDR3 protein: CASSPRGGDYGYTF. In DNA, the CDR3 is TGTGCCAGCAGTCCGAGGGGAGGAGACTATGGCTACACCTTC.

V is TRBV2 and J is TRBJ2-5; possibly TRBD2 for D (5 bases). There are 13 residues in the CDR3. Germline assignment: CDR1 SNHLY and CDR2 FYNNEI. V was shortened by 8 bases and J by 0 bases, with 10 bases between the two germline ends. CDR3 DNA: TGTGCCAGCCGAGGAGGTTACCAAGAGACCCAGTACTTC. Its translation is CASRGGYQETQYF.

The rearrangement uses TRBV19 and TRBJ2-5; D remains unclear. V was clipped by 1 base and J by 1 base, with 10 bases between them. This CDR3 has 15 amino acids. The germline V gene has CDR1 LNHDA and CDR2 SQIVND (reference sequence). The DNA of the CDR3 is TGTGCCAGTAGTATAGGCAAAAACCCCCAAGAGACCCAGTACTTC. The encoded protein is CASSIGKNPQETQYF. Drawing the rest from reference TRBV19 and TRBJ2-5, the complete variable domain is DGGITQSPKYLFRKEGQNVTLSCEQNLNHDAMYWYRQDPGQGLRLIYYSQIVNDFQKGDIAEGYSVSREKKESFPLTVTSAQKNPTAFYLCASSIGKNPQETQYFGPGTRLLVL.

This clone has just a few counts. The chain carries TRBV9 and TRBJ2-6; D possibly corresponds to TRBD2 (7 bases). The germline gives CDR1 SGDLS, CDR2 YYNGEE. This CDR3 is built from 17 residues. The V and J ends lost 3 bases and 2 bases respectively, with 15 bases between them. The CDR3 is CASSDREGSAGANVLTF. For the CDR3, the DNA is TGTGCCAGCAGCGACAGGGAGGGGTCTGCTGGGGCCAACGTCCTGACTTTC.

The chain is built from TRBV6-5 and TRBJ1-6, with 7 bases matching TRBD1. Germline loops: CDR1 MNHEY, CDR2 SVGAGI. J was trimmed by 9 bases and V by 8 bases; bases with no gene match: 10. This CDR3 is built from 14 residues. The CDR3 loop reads CASGADRDSSPLHF. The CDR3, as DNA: TGTGCCAGCGGGGCAGACAGGGATTCTTCACCCCTCCACTTT.

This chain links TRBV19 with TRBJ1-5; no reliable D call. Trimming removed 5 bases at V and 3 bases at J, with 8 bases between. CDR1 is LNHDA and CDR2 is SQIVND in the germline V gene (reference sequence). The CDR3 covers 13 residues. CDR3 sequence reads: CASSAGFNQPQHF. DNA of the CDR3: TGTGCCAGTAGTGCCGGCTTCAATCAGCCCCAGCATTTT.

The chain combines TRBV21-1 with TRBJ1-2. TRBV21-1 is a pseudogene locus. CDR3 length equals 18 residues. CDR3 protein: CASSKKAFRDRSNYGYTF. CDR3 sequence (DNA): TGTGCCAGCAGCAAAAAAGCCTTCCGGGACCGCTCTAACTATGGCTACACCTTC.

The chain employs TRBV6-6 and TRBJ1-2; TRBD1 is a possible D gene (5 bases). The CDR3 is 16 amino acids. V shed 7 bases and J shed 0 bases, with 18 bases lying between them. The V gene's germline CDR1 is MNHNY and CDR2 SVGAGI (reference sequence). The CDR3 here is CASMSTGTAANYGYTF. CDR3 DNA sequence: TGTGCCAGCATGTCCACCGGGACCGCAGCTAACTATGGCTACACCTTC.